This TCR beta chain was obtained from a study of PD-1 blockade in classical Hodgkin lymphoma. General observations from the study: Nivolumab initiated under 1 year post-ASCT led to patient exclusion. The origin of the repertoire differences remains undefined, with disease activity or prior therapy as possible causes. A reduction in baseline TCR diversity was reportedly seen in newly diagnosed patients relative to healthy donors. Compared with baseline, CD4+ but not CD8+ TCR diversity had risen significantly by C4D1.

Here immunoSEQ multiplex PCR was the method, and the copy in TCRdb shows in-frame clones only, minus some. The table includes 6,000 to 7,000 clones, just under 80% detected once. This clone was seen once. Its antigen is still unknown. This CDR3 region has 16 residues. Germline V lookup: CDR1 SGHRS, CDR2 YFSETQ. V was pared by 1 base and J by 5 bases, with 15 bases between. Relapses following autologous stem cell transplantation were seen in all patients, with brentuximab vedotin exposure varying. Using magnetic negative selection, the CD4+ T cells were separated out of thawed PBMCs. This chain uses TRBV5-1 with TRBJ2-2, with D possibly matching TRBD2 (6 bases). This sequence was found in a human donor with classical Hodgkin lymphoma. Sequenced here: CD4+ T cells from blood, sampled at baseline. In DNA form, the CDR3 reads TGCGCCAGCAGCTTGACCTCTAGCGCTGGGACCGGGGAGCTGTTTTTT. Its translation is CASSLTSSAGTGELFF.